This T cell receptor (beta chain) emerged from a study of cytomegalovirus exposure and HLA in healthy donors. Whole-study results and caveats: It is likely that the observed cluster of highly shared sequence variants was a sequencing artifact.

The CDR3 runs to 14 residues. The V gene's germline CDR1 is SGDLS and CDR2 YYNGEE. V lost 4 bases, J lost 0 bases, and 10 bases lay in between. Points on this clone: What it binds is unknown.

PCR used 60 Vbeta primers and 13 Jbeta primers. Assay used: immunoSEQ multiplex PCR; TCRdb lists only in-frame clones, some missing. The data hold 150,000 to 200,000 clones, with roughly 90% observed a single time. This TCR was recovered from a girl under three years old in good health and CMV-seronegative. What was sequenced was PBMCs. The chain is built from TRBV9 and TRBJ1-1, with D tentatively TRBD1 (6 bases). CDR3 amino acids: CASSPDSMNTEAFF. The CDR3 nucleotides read TGTGCCAGCAGCCCGGACAGCATGAACACTGAAGCTTTCTTT. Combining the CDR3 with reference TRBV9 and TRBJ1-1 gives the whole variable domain DSGVTQTPKHLITATGQRVTLRCSPRSGDLSVYWYQQSLDQGLQFLIQYYNGEERAKGNILERFSAQQFPDLHSELNLSSLELGDSALYFCASSPDSMNTEAFFGQGTRLTVV.